These T cell receptor beta chains were read from a single sample in a study of siplizumab effects on memory and regulatory T cells. Method: immunoSEQ multiplex PCR; TCRdb's copy keeps in-frame clones and lacks some. The sample records under 110,000 clones, about 93% being singletons. Material for sequencing was non-Treg CD4+ T cells sorted from blood. These receptors came from a human donor in good health. Each CDR3 is given with its conserved first and last residue. Each record gives: V gene, D gene, clone size, J gene, CDR3 DNA, CDR3 protein. A D gene is named only where the DNA matches it firmly. Where a row states a size, it is once, few, many or the class of an expanded clone; other rows omit it.

V: TRBV6-1; D: TRBD2; size: .; J: TRBJ2-7; DNA: TGTGCCAGCAGAAACCTAGCGGGAGGAGCCTACGAGCAGTACTTC; CDR3: CASRNLAGGAYEQYF
V: TRBV30; D: .; size: once; J: TRBJ1-2; DNA: TGTGCCTGGAGACGGGACATTCGCGGAGGCTACACCTTC; CDR3: CAWRRDIRGGYTF
V: TRBV11-1; D: .; size: .; J: TRBJ1-1; DNA: TGTGCCAGCAGCTTAGACAGATCGAAAGCTTTCTTT; CDR3: CASSLDRSKAFF
V: TRBV28; D: .; size: .; J: TRBJ1-5; DNA: TGTGCCAGCAGGGGGGAGGGGACAAACAATCAGCCCCAGCATTTT; CDR3: CASRGEGTNNQPQHF
V: TRBV4-1; D: TRBD2; size: .; J: TRBJ2-1; DNA: TGCGCCAGCAGCCAAACTAGCGCTAACAATGAGCAGTTCTTC; CDR3: CASSQTSANNEQFF
V: TRBV2; D: TRBD1; size: .; J: TRBJ2-5; DNA: TGTGCCAGCAGGCCGGGACAGCTGTACCAAGAGACCCAGTACTTC; CDR3: CASRPGQLYQETQYF
V: TRBV7-2; D: .; size: few; J: TRBJ2-3; DNA: TGTGCCAGCAGCCCAATGCCGGGACACTTCACAGATACGCAGTATTTT; CDR3: CASSPMPGHFTDTQYF
V: TRBV29-1; D: TRBD1; size: .; J: TRBJ1-2; DNA: TGCAGCGCCGAACCACAGGGGGCCTGGGGCTACACCTTC; CDR3: CSAEPQGAWGYTF
V: TRBV6-4; D: TRBD2; size: .; J: TRBJ2-1; DNA: TGTGCCAGCAGAGTTAGCGGGAGTTCTAACAATGAGCAGTTCTTC; CDR3: CASRVSGSSNNEQFF
V: TRBV4-2; D: .; size: .; J: TRBJ2-1; DNA: TGTGCCAGCAGCCAAGATCTCACGACGGGGGAGCAGTTCTTC; CDR3: CASSQDLTTGEQFF
V: TRBV7-8; D: .; size: .; J: TRBJ2-2; DNA: TGTGCCAGCAGCCGCCGTGGGGCGGAGGGGGAGCTGTTTTTT; CDR3: CASSRRGAEGELFF
V: TRBV5-5; D: .; size: once; J: TRBJ2-2; DNA: TGTGCCAGCAGCATAGGGCCGGTCACCGGGGAGCTGTTTTTT; CDR3: CASSIGPVTGELFF
V: TRBV19; D: .; size: .; J: TRBJ2-6; DNA: TGTGCCAGTACCCTGGGGGGGCTGCCCTCTGGGGCCAACGTCCTGACTTTC; CDR3: CASTLGGLPSGANVLTF
V: TRBV10-3; D: .; size: .; J: TRBJ1-5; DNA: TGTGCCATCAGTGATTCGGAAGTGGGCAATCAGCCCCAGCATTTT; CDR3: CAISDSEVGNQPQHF
V: TRBV6-5; D: .; size: .; J: TRBJ2-5; DNA: TGTGCCAGCAATCCGACGGGGAGGGAGACCCAGTACTTC; CDR3: CASNPTGRETQYF
V: TRBV27; D: TRBD2; size: .; J: TRBJ2-5; DNA: TGTGCCAGCAGTTTATCAGGGACTAGCGGGAGGTACCAAGAGACCCAGTACTTC; CDR3: CASSLSGTSGRYQETQYF
V: TRBV6-6; D: TRBD2; size: .; J: TRBJ2-7; DNA: TGTGCCAGCAAGGCTAGCGGAAGCTCCTACGAGCAGTACTTC; CDR3: CASKASGSSYEQYF
V: TRBV6-5; D: .; size: .; J: TRBJ1-3; DNA: TGTGCCAGCGGGGACTACTCTGGAAACACCATATATTTT; CDR3: CASGDYSGNTIYF
V: TRBV27; D: TRBD1; size: .; J: TRBJ2-2; DNA: TGTGCCAGCAGTCACACTGTGGCAGGGGGCATCACCGGGGAGCTGTTTTTT; CDR3: CASSHTVAGGITGELFF
V: TRBV6-5; D: TRBD1; size: .; J: TRBJ1-2; DNA: TGTGCCAGCAGGGCGGGACAGACTAACTATGGCTACACCTTC; CDR3: CASRAGQTNYGYTF
V: TRBV5-1; D: TRBD2; size: .; J: TRBJ2-2; DNA: TGCGCCAGCAGCTCGACTAGCGGGAGGGACGGGGAGCTGTTTTTT; CDR3: CASSSTSGRDGELFF
V: TRBV4-2; D: .; size: .; J: TRBJ2-5; DNA: TGTGCCAGCAGCCAAGATAGGAGGGGAGAGACCCAGTACTTC; CDR3: CASSQDRRGETQYF
V: TRBV6-5; D: .; size: .; J: TRBJ1-4; DNA: TGTGCCAGCAGTTCCCGGACTAATGAAAAACTGTTTTTT; CDR3: CASSSRTNEKLFF
V: TRBV19; D: TRBD1; size: many; J: TRBJ1-5; DNA: TGTGCCAGTCGACTAGGGGGCGGCAATCAGCCCCAGCATTTT; CDR3: CASRLGGGNQPQHF
V: TRBV28; D: .; size: .; J: TRBJ1-1; DNA: TGTGCCAGCAGAGTACAGGGTACCGAAGCTTTCTTT; CDR3: CASRVQGTEAFF
V: TRBV6-1; D: TRBD1; size: .; J: TRBJ1-1; DNA: TGTGCCAGCAGTGGCGGGACAGGTAACACTGAAGCTTTCTTT; CDR3: CASSGGTGNTEAFF
V: TRBV5-1; D: TRBD1; size: .; J: TRBJ2-3; DNA: TGCGCCAGCAGGGCGACAGGGATCGGCACAGATACGCAGTATTTT; CDR3: CASRATGIGTDTQYF
V: TRBV5-8; D: TRBD1; size: .; J: TRBJ1-5; DNA: TGTGCCAGCAGCTCGGACTGGGGACAGAACTATCAGCCCCAGCATTTT; CDR3: CASSSDWGQNYQPQHF
V: TRBV19; D: .; size: once; J: TRBJ1-2; DNA: TGTGCCAGTAGCCCCGGACAGTCTAACTATGGCTACACCTTC; CDR3: CASSPGQSNYGYTF
V: TRBV7-7; D: .; size: .; J: TRBJ2-1; DNA: TGTGCTAGCAGCCCAGCAGGCCTATACAATGAGCAGTTCTTC; CDR3: CASSPAGLYNEQFF
V: TRBV4-3; D: .; size: .; J: TRBJ1-5; DNA: TGCGCCAGCAGCCAAGATCTTCACTGGAATCAGCCCCAGCATTTT; CDR3: CASSQDLHWNQPQHF
V: TRBV19; D: .; size: .; J: TRBJ1-5; DNA: TGTGCCAGTAGTGGGGGCAGGGGTTTCATAAATCAGCCCCAGCATTTT; CDR3: CASSGGRGFINQPQHF
V: TRBV7-9; D: .; size: .; J: TRBJ1-1; DNA: TGTGCCAGCAGCGAAAGTGGGGTGGCTGAAGCTTTCTTT; CDR3: CASSESGVAEAFF
V: TRBV6-5; D: .; size: .; J: TRBJ1-1; DNA: TGTGCCAGCACCCCGGGACACATCAAGGGCACTGAAGCTTTCTTT; CDR3: CASTPGHIKGTEAFF
V: TRBV6-6; D: .; size: .; J: TRBJ2-3; DNA: TGTGCCAGCAGTCAACAAGGGAGGACAGATACGCAGTATTTT; CDR3: CASSQQGRTDTQYF
V: TRBV11-3; D: .; size: .; J: TRBJ2-7; DNA: TGTGCCAGCAGCTTAGACGGACGGGAATCCTACGAGCAGTACTTC; CDR3: CASSLDGRESYEQYF
V: TRBV18; D: TRBD2; size: .; J: TRBJ2-1; DNA: TGTGCCAGCTCACCGGGCGGGAGGGAAGATGAGCAGTTCTTC; CDR3: CASSPGGREDEQFF
V: TRBV19; D: TRBD2; size: .; J: TRBJ2-7; DNA: TGTGCCAGTAGTGTCCAGACTAGCGGGAGGGACGAGCAGTACTTC; CDR3: CASSVQTSGRDEQYF
V: TRBV5-1; D: .; size: once; J: TRBJ2-1; DNA: TGCGCCAGCAGCTTGGGGGGAAGAGGAAATGAGCAGTTCTTC; CDR3: CASSLGGRGNEQFF
V: TRBV29-1; D: .; size: .; J: TRBJ1-1; DNA: TGCAGCGCCAGAGGGGACACCCGAGGGATCGAAGCTTTCTTT; CDR3: CSARGDTRGIEAFF
V: TRBV5-4; D: .; size: once; J: TRBJ1-1; DNA: TGTGCCAGCAGCTTCAGTACTGAAGCTTTCTTT; CDR3: CASSFSTEAFF
V: TRBV20-1; D: TRBD1; size: once; J: TRBJ2-1; DNA: TGCAGTGCCTCGTCAGGGGGTGAGCAGTTCTTC; CDR3: CSASSGGEQFF
V: TRBV29-1; D: TRBD1; size: .; J: TRBJ2-2; DNA: TGCAGCGCAGCGACAGGGGTGAACACCGGGGAGCTGTTTTTT; CDR3: CSAATGVNTGELFF
V: TRBV10-3; D: .; size: .; J: TRBJ1-3; DNA: TGTGCCATCAGGCCAGGGTTCTCTGGAAACACCATATATTTT; CDR3: CAIRPGFSGNTIYF
V: TRBV7-9; D: .; size: .; J: TRBJ2-3; DNA: TGTGCCAGCAGCTTAGTGGGCAGCACAGATACGCAGTATTTT; CDR3: CASSLVGSTDTQYF
V: TRBV19; D: .; size: once; J: TRBJ2-1; DNA: TGTGCCAGTAGTTTTAGTGGCAATGAGCAGTTCTTC; CDR3: CASSFSGNEQFF
V: TRBV4-1; D: .; size: .; J: TRBJ2-7; DNA: TGCGCCAGCAGCCAAGGACCTCTCGAGGAGCAGTACTTC; CDR3: CASSQGPLEEQYF
V: TRBV15; D: .; size: .; J: TRBJ1-2; DNA: TGTGCCACCAGCAGAGATCGGGCGTCCTATGGCTACACCTTC; CDR3: CATSRDRASYGYTF
V: TRBV18; D: .; size: .; J: TRBJ1-4; DNA: TGTGCCAGCTCACCGTTGGCCGGGGAAAAACTGTTTTTT; CDR3: CASSPLAGEKLFF